This T cell receptor (beta chain) was observed in a study of OX40 agonist ivuxolimab in advanced cancers. Overall study context: The study gave patients intravenous ivuxolimab at 0.01 to 10 mg/kg every 2 weeks. A mean age of around 63 years, range 23 to 79, was recorded, and approximately 85% were male.

Repertoires were generated with immunoSEQ multiplex PCR, while TCRdb's copy carries only in-frame clones and drops some. This sample yields about 70,000 clones, of which roughly 92% are seen a single time; approximately 8% belongs to the top ten. Study-wide findings and caveats: On average, CD8+ T cells showed a greater number of expanded clones than CD4+. No antigen was identified for the clonally expanded peripheral T cells.

In its sample, this clone was seen once. What it binds is not known. The specimen was CD4+ or CD8+ T cells sorted from blood, collected in a trial of the OX40 agonist ivuxolimab. This TCR came from an adult with an advanced solid tumor such as melanoma, head and neck, liver or kidney cancer.

The CDR3, as DNA: TGTGCCAGCAGCTTAGCGGGGGGGAGTGCCCCAGATACGCAGTATTTT. Protein: CASSLAGGSAPDTQYF. This rearrangement joins TRBV7-2 to TRBJ2-3, with TRBD2 identical over 7 bases. Germline V lookup: CDR1 SGHTA, CDR2 FQGNSA. The CDR3 contains 16 residues. V gave up 0 bases and J gave up 4 bases; unmatched junction bases: 7.